The 26 T cell receptor beta chains below come from one sample, sequenced in a study of technical replicates of blood from a few donors. TCRdb's copy holds only in-frame clones and misses some; the assay was immunoSEQ multiplex PCR. Here the sample spans approximately 70,000 clones, around 90% being singletons. Sequenced sample: T cells isolated from PBMCs. The receptor source for this set is a human donor in good health.

The V and J genes are TRBV19 and TRBJ2-2; D is perhaps TRBD1 (6 bases). The ends were cut back, 8 bases at V and 6 bases at J, with 10 bases in the middle. The CDR3 is 12 residues long. The germline V gene has CDR1 LNHDA and CDR2 SQIVND (reference sequence). CDR3 loop: CASQQGSGELFF. The CDR3, as DNA: TGTGCCAGTCAACAGGGCTCCGGGGAGCTGTTTTTT. The full variable domain, completed using reference TRBV19 and TRBJ2-2, is DGGITQSPKYLFRKEGQNVTLSCEQNLNHDAMYWYRQDPGQGLRLIYYSQIVNDFQKGDIAEGYSVSREKKESFPLTVTSAQKNPTAFYLCASQQGSGELFFGEGSRLTVL.

This clone was detected once. The chain uses TRBV6-1 and TRBJ1-1; 9 bases are shared with TRBD1. The CDR3 has 15 residues. Germline CDR1 reads MNHNS; CDR2 reads SASEGT. With 6 bases clipped from V and 3 bases from J, the junction kept 8 bases outside the gene matches. The CDR3 loop reads CASSAYRGLDTEAFF. The CDR3 region has the DNA TGTGCCAGCAGCGCCTACAGGGGGCTCGACACTGAAGCTTTCTTT.

V gene TRBV4-3 combines with J gene TRBJ2-5, with 8 bases aligning to TRBD2. J gave up 3 bases and V 0 bases, and 6 bases lay outside the gene matches. CDR1 is LGHNA, CDR2 YSLEER, per germline. The CDR3 contains 16 residues. CDR3 region: CASSQDSKAGEETQYF. As DNA, the CDR3 is TGCGCCAGCAGCCAAGATTCCAAAGCGGGAGAAGAGACCCAGTACTTC.

The chain carries TRBV7-2 and TRBJ1-3; 9 bases align to TRBD1. V lost 5 bases to trimming and J lost 4 bases; unmatched junction nucleotides: 15. The CDR3 runs 18 residues. From germline, CDR1 is SGHTA and CDR2 FQGNSA. This CDR3 reads CASSPPAPGTGFGNTIYF. CDR3 DNA sequence: TGTGCCAGCAGCCCCCCAGCCCCCGGGACAGGGTTCGGAAACACCATATATTTT.

This clone was counted between two and nine times. The rearrangement links TRBV6-1 to TRBJ1-5; D is undetermined. V lost 4 bases, J lost 0 bases, and 7 bases lay in between. The CDR3 contains 14 residues. CDR1 MNHNS and CDR2 SASEGT come from the germline V gene. CDR3 sequence reads: CASSVSDSNQPQHF. DNA for the CDR3: TGTGCCAGCAGTGTCAGCGATAGCAATCAGCCCCAGCATTTT.

On this clone: Compared with germline, one end of the junction differs, possibly owing to a read error. The chain combines TRBV7-7 with TRBJ2-7, with TRBD1 matching 8 bases. Germline-derived CDR1 and CDR2 are SSHAT and FNYEAQ (reference sequence). This CDR3 comprises 14 residues. The CDR3 spells CASSSGTGFYEQYF. The CDR3 DNA reads as TGTGCTAGCAGCTCCGGGACAGGTTTCTACGAGCAGTACTTC.

The V call is TRBV2, the J call TRBJ2-5; 7 bases agree with TRBD1. In germline, CDR1 is SNHLY, CDR2 FYNNEI. V was clipped by 4 bases and J by 4 bases; unmatched bases: 3. CDR3 size: 13 residues. Here the CDR3 DNA reads TGTGCCAGCAGTGGGCGACAGGGAGAGACCCAGTACTTC. Amino acids: CASSGRQGETQYF.

This rearrangement joins TRBV11-2 to TRBJ2-1, with TRBD2 matching over 9 bases. Germline values: CDR1 SGHAT, CDR2 FQNNGV. V trimming: 7 bases; J trimming: 2 bases; junction bases outside the gene matches: 9. The CDR3 length is 16 residues. In DNA form, the CDR3 reads TGTGCCAGCACCCACGTTTTAGCGGGAGCCTACAATGAGCAGTTCTTC. It codes for CASTHVLAGAYNEQFF.

This chain connects TRBV19 to TRBJ2-5; a weak D match, TRBD2 (5 bases). This CDR3 contains 13 residues. V was pared by 5 bases and J by 3 bases, with 10 bases between. In germline, CDR1 is LNHDA, CDR2 SQIVND (reference sequence). The CDR3: CASSLDGEETQYF. The CDR3 DNA follows: TGTGCCAGTAGTCTGGACGGGGAAGAGACCCAGTACTTC. Supplemented by reference TRBV19 and TRBJ2-5, the full variable domain reads DGGITQSPKYLFRKEGQNVTLSCEQNLNHDAMYWYRQDPGQGLRLIYYSQIVNDFQKGDIAEGYSVSREKKESFPLTVTSAQKNPTAFYLCASSLDGEETQYFGPGTRLLVL.

The chain couples TRBV14 to TRBJ1-1; D perhaps matches TRBD1 (5 bases). The V gene's germline CDR1 is SGHDN and CDR2 FVKESK. CDR3 length: 14 amino acids. Trimming cost V 5 bases and J 3 bases, with 13 bases left between them. CDR3 region: CASSLYDRHTEAFF. DNA of the CDR3: TGTGCCAGCAGCTTATACGACAGACACACTGAAGCTTTCTTT.

The chain uses TRBV6-1 and TRBJ1-2; 9 bases map to TRBD1. The CDR3 runs to 15 residues. Germline V gene sequence: CDR1 MNHNS, CDR2 SASEGT. V trimming: 3 bases; J trimming: 7 bases; junction bases outside the gene matches: 9. The CDR3 DNA follows: TGTGCCAGCAGTGAGGGGACAGGGATACTAAGTGGCTACACCTTC. It specifies CASSEGTGILSGYTF.

Only one count was recorded for this clone. This chain joins TRBV6-5 and TRBJ1-2; D not resolved. The length of the CDR3 is 13 residues. V dropped 5 bases and J dropped 4 bases, with 11 bases sitting between them. Germline CDR1 MNHEY, CDR2 SVGAGI. The DNA for the CDR3 is TGTGCCAGCAGTCCCGCGGGGTTCTATGGCTACACCTTC. Translation gives CASSPAGFYGYTF.

This chain connects TRBV7-9 to TRBJ2-3; maybe TRBD2 (6 bases). The V end was cut by 5 bases, the J end by 1 base, with 19 bases between. The V gene's germline CDR1 is SEHNR and CDR2 FQNEAQ (reference sequence). The CDR3 is 17 residues long. The CDR3, as DNA: TGTGCCAGCAGCCATAAAAATAGCGGACTTGGCACAGATACGCAGTATTTT. Residues: CASSHKNSGLGTDTQYF.

The J gene is TRBJ2-7, the V gene TRBV11-2, with TRBD1 as a possible D gene (6 bases). The CDR3 has 13 residues. CDR1 SGHAT and CDR2 FQNNGV come from the germline V gene. V dropped 6 bases and J dropped 3 bases, with 12 bases sitting between them. CDR3 DNA sequence: TGTGCCAGCAGTAAGGGGGATTACTACGAGCAGTACTTC. It translates to CASSKGDYYEQYF. Drawing the rest from reference TRBV11-2 and TRBJ2-7, the complete variable domain is EAGVAQSPRYKIIEKRQSVAFWCNPISGHATLYWYQQILGQGPKLLIQFQNNGVVDDSQLPKDRFSAERLKGVDSTLKIQPAKLEDSAVYLCASSKGDYYEQYFGPGTRLTVT.

The genes are TRBV28 and TRBJ1-4; no reliable D call. The CDR3 length is 13 residues. Germline-derived CDR1 and CDR2 are MDHEN and SYDVKM. With 7 bases removed from V and 8 bases from J, the gap between germline ends came to 14 bases. Here the CDR3 DNA reads TGTGCCAGCAACCCGACGGGAAACGAAAAACTGTTTTTT. It yields the protein CASNPTGNEKLFF.

The CDR3 region is CASYRGGSYEQYF. CDR3 in DNA: TGTGCCAGCTACCGGGGGGGGTCCTACGAGCAGTACTTC. The rearrangement uses TRBV28 and TRBJ2-7; 8 bases agree with TRBD2. The germline CDR1 and CDR2 sequences are MDHEN and SYDVKM. V was clipped by 8 bases and J by 1 base; unmatched bases: 4. This CDR3 is 13 amino acids long.

J is TRBJ2-2 and V is TRBV2; a possible D gene is TRBD2 (6 bases). The germline V gene encodes CDR1 SNHLY and CDR2 FYNNEI. The V and J ends lost 6 bases and 0 bases respectively, with 17 bases between them. The length of the CDR3 is 17 residues. The CDR3 is CASSLRVGGTNTGELFF. The CDR3, as DNA: TGTGCCAGCAGCCTCCGGGTCGGGGGAACGAACACCGGGGAGCTGTTTTTT.

This chain joins TRBV11-2 and TRBJ1-2; TRBD1 might be the D (6 bases). V gave up 5 bases and J gave up 5 bases, with 15 bases separating them. The CDR3 totals 14 residues. The germline CDR1 and CDR2 sequences are SGHAT and FQNNGV. The CDR3 spells CASSPTGQYYGYTF. The CDR3, as DNA: TGTGCCAGCAGCCCCACGGGACAATATTATGGCTACACCTTC.

The chain employs TRBV5-1 and TRBJ1-2; 7 bases agree with TRBD1. CDR3 length equals 14 residues. Trimming took 4 bases from V and 5 from J; bases not matched to a gene: 8. CDR1 is SGHRS and CDR2 is YFSETQ in the germline V gene. The CDR3 DNA is TGCGCCAGCAGCGCAGGGACAGCACCTTATGGCTACACCTTC. Its translation: CASSAGTAPYGYTF.

The rearrangement uses TRBV11-3 and TRBJ2-4, with 12 bases that match TRBD2. Trimming cost V 5 bases and J 1 base; bases outside gene matches: 3. The CDR3 runs to 16 residues. From germline, CDR1 is SGHNT and CDR2 YENEEA. The CDR3 nucleotides read TGTGCCAGCAGCGCCGGGACTAGCGGGGCCAAAAACATTCAGTACTTC. Translated, it gives CASSAGTSGAKNIQYF.

The chain uses TRBV7-9 and TRBJ1-2; tentatively, D is TRBD1 (6 bases). Looked up from germline, CDR1 is SEHNR and CDR2 is FQNEAQ (reference sequence). The CDR3 covers 14 residues. V lost 5 bases, J lost 4 bases, and 14 bases lay in between. CDR3 nucleotide sequence: TGTGCCAGCAGCCCCCGGGACATAGGCTATGGCTACACCTTC. Translation: CASSPRDIGYGYTF.

The V call is TRBV18, the J call TRBJ1-5; possible D gene TRBD1, 6 bases. This CDR3 contains 16 residues. CDR1 is KGHSH and CDR2 is LQKENI in the germline V gene. The V and J ends lost 3 bases and 1 base respectively, with 13 bases between them. The CDR3 protein is CASSPIRGPSNQPQHF. CDR3 sequence (DNA): TGTGCCAGCTCACCGATCAGGGGCCCGAGCAATCAGCCCCAGCATTTT.

The chain employs TRBV6-6 and TRBJ2-5; 7 bases match TRBD1. CDR1 is MNHNY, CDR2 SVGAGI, per germline (reference sequence). V shed 6 bases, J shed 5 bases, and the junction held 6 bases outside the gene matches. The CDR3 spans 13 residues. The CDR3 nucleotides are TGTGCCAGCAGCATTACAGGGGTGGAGACCCAGTACTTC. It translates to CASSITGVETQYF.

In this sample, this clone turned up once. This chain connects TRBV27 to TRBJ1-5; no clear D. The CDR3 extends over 13 amino acids. Trimming cost V 2 bases and J 2 bases, with 4 bases left between them. The germline CDR1 and CDR2 sequences are MNHEY and SMNVEV (reference sequence). The CDR3 bases are TGTGCCAGCAGTTTACAGGGCAATCAGCCCCAGCATTTT. Protein product: CASSLQGNQPQHF.

The chain uses TRBV30 and TRBJ1-5; D gene unclear. Germline assignment: CDR1 GTSNPN and CDR2 SVGIG (reference sequence). Trimming left V 0 bases short and J 7 bases short, with 7 bases between. The CDR3 spans 12 residues. Here the CDR3 DNA reads TGTGCCTGGAGTGTACTGGGCCAGCCCCAGCATTTT. Translation: CAWSVLGQPQHF.

This sequence joins TRBV11-3 and TRBJ2-7; D gene uncertain. The CDR3 is 14 residues long. Trimming cost V 0 bases and J 3 bases, with 9 bases left between them. Germline V gene lookup returns CDR1 SGHNT and CDR2 YENEEA. The CDR3 is CASSLDPYSYEQYF. The CDR3 nucleotides are TGTGCCAGCAGCTTAGACCCCTACAGCTACGAGCAGTACTTC.